These 3 T cell receptor beta chains came from one sample sequenced in a study of T cells in women clearing cervical HPV infection. The data were produced by immunoSEQ multiplex PCR, yet TCRdb's version contains in-frame clones alone and is incomplete. The listing contains about 30,000 clones. Sequenced material: blood buffy coat. The receptors originated from a woman aged 18 to 75 with a cervical HPV16 infection that either progressed to CIN3+ or cleared (not recorded which).

In the case of this clone: Read data end 3 residues before the CDR3 end; the end is taken from the germline J gene. The chain links TRBV6-2 or TRBV6-3 to TRBJ2-5, with 11 positions matching TRBD2. From germline, CDR1 is MNHEY and CDR2 SVGEGT. This CDR3 spans 15 amino acids. V lost 5 bases and J lost 5; bases outside the gene matches: 7. CDR3 DNA, as far as it was read: TGTGCCAGCAGTATGAGGACTAGCGGGTTGGAGACC. Amino acids: CASSMRTSGLET. The whole CDR3 sequence reads CASSMRTSGLETQYF.

Turning to this clone: The CDR3 end lies 3 residues beyond the end of the read and is filled in from the germline J gene. V usage is TRBV5-1 and J usage is TRBJ2-7, with 10 bases fitting TRBD2. V lost 5 bases and J lost 3; bases outside the gene matches: 8. The germline gives CDR1 SGHRS, CDR2 YFSETQ. CDR3 length equals 15 residues. The CDR3 DNA, read in part, is TGCGCCAGCAGATATGGACTAGCGGAACTCTACGAG. This translates into CASRYGLAELYE. The full-length CDR3 reads as CASRYGLAELYEQYF.

Comment on this clone: The CDR3 goes on 3 residues after the read ends, and that part is filled in from the germline J gene. The J gene is TRBJ2-3, the V gene TRBV20-1, with 9 bases that match TRBD2. Germline CDR1 reads DFQATT; CDR2 reads SNEGSKA (reference sequence). The length of the CDR3 is 15 residues. V lost 6 bases to trimming and J lost 2 bases; unmatched junction nucleotides: 9. The CDR3 is CSASDLAGTTDTQYF. CDR3 DNA, as far as it was read: TGCAGTGCCAGTGACCTAGCGGGGACCACAGATACG.